The rows below give T cell receptor beta chains drawn from one sample of a study of T-cell memory formation after mild COVID-19. TCRdb called the 5' RACE reads again in MiXCR, with one record for every CDR3 protein. The sample has about 180,000 distinct CDR3 sequences, 15% to 20% seen once. Material for sequencing was PBMCs or a T cell subset sorted from them (not recorded which). The receptors shown here come from an adult woman who had mild COVID-19 (a few samples of this study predate the infection). Cell type and time point are not known. Both conserved end residues are part of each CDR3. D genes are given only for firm matches. Clone size, where shown, is once, few, many, or a class for clones that have expanded.

j_call | v_call | d_call | clone_size | cdr3_aa | cdr3_nt
TRBJ2-7 | TRBV20-1 | . | few | CSAWQTVTYEQYF | TGCAGTGCTTGGCAGACCGTAACCTACGAGCAGTACTTC
TRBJ1-1 | TRBV6-2/TRBV6-3 | TRBD1 | . | CASSYSTGGLNTEAFF | TGTGCCAGCAGTTACTCAACAGGGGGACTAAACACTGAAGCTTTCTTT
TRBJ2-1 | TRBV18 | . | . | CASSPPARTGVGYNEQFF | TGTGCCAGCTCACCACCAGCGCGGACGGGTGTGGGGTACAATGAGCAGTTCTTC
TRBJ1-1 | TRBV5-1 | TRBD1 | few | CASSLGGTGTNTEAFF | TGCGCCAGCAGCTTGGGGGGGACAGGGACGAACACTGAAGCTTTCTTT
TRBJ1-2 | TRBV6-5 | . | few | CASSYIGGNYGYTF | TGTGCCAGCAGTTACATCGGGGGTAACTATGGCTACACCTTC
TRBJ2-1 | TRBV7-9 | TRBD2 | . | CASSSRGLAGAYEQFF | TGTGCCAGCAGCTCTCGCGGACTAGCGGGAGCCTATGAGCAGTTCTTC
TRBJ2-3 | TRBV20-1 | . | many | CSARSGSGRTDTQYF | TGCAGTGCTAGGTCGGGGAGCGGTCGCACAGATACGCAGTATTTT
TRBJ2-5 | TRBV7-2 | TRBD1 | many | CASSFDRGRETQYF | TGTGCCAGCAGCTTCGACAGGGGACGAGAGACCCAGTACTTC
TRBJ2-5 | TRBV29-1 | TRBD1 | . | CSVAQWDRQETQYF | TGCAGCGTAGCACAGTGGGACAGACAAGAGACCCAGTACTTC
TRBJ1-3 | TRBV9 | TRBD1 | few | CASSLGQGSFGNTIYF | TGTGCCAGCAGCCTGGGACAGGGATCGTTTGGAAACACCATATATTTT
TRBJ2-1 | TRBV5-1 | . | few | CASSFLGAISYNEQFF | TGCGCCAGCAGCTTTTTGGGGGCCATATCCTACAATGAGCAGTTCTTC
TRBJ1-1 | TRBV7-3 | . | few | CASSLTPRASEAFF | TGTGCCAGCAGCTTAACCCCGAGGGCGTCTGAAGCTTTCTTT
TRBJ2-5 | TRBV29-1 | . | . | CSVHPLRQETQYF | TGCAGCGTTCACCCCCTAAGGCAAGAGACCCAGTACTTC
TRBJ2-7 | TRBV12-3/TRBV12-4 | . | many | CASSTNRWAEQYF | TGTGCCAGCAGCACCAACCGGTGGGCCGAGCAGTACTTC
TRBJ2-7 | TRBV7-2 | TRBD1 | few | CASSSPGQGAAEQYF | TGTGCCAGCAGCTCCCCGGGACAGGGGGCGGCCGAGCAGTACTTC
TRBJ2-1 | TRBV20-1 | TRBD2 | few | CSARVQRELNEQFF | TGCAGTGCTAGAGTCCAGCGGGAGTTAAATGAGCAGTTCTTC
TRBJ2-1 | TRBV7-3 | TRBD2 | . | CASSLKGSGKGNEQFF | TGTGCCAGCAGCTTAAAGGGTAGCGGGAAAGGCAATGAGCAGTTCTTC
TRBJ1-1 | TRBV29-1 | . | . | CSVENQGGYTEAFF | TGCAGCGTTGAAAATCAGGGAGGGTACACTGAAGCTTTCTTT